This T cell receptor (beta chain) came from a study of glioma-infiltrating T cells after dendritic cell vaccination. The overall study: Three intradermal dendritic cell vaccine injections were given every two weeks.

V shed 3 bases, J shed 8 bases, and the junction held 10 bases outside the gene matches. The CDR3 has 15 residues. Germline V lookup: CDR1 SGHRS, CDR2 YFSETQ. The primer mix had 60 V beta and 13 J beta primers. Assay: immunoSEQ multiplex PCR; the TCRdb copy retains only in-frame clones and omits some. Counted here are about 50,000 clones, about 89% occurring once; the ten biggest clones make up 5.3%. As to time point: after dendritic cell vaccination, including at tumor progression/relapse. No glioblastoma patient carried an isocitrate dehydrogenase mutation. Here the sequenced sample was blood, taken after dendritic cell vaccination. This sequence originates from a human donor with glioblastoma. The chain has TRBV5-1 and TRBJ2-1; 8 nucleotides align to TRBD1. DNA for the CDR3: TGCGCCAGCAGCTCCCTCCCCGGGACAGGCTATGAGCAGTTCTTC. Translating it yields CASSSLPGTGYEQFF.